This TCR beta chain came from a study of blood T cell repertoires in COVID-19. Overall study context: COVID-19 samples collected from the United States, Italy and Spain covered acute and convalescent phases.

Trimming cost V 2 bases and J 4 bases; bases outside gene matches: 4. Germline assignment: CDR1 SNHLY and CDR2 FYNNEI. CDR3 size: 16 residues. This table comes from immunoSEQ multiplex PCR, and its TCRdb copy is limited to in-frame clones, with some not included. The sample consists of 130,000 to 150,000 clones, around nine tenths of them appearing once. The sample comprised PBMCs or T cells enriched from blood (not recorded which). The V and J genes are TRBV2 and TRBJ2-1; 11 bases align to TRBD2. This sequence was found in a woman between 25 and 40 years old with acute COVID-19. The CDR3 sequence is CASSELAGGFYNEQFF. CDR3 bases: TGTGCCAGCAGTGAACTAGCGGGAGGTTTTTACAATGAGCAGTTCTTC.